This T cell receptor beta chain was identified in a study of vaccination effects on CD4 cells after COVID-19. Produced via immunoSEQ multiplex PCR; TCRdb's table is partial and in-frame only. The sample contains about 22,000 clones, about three quarters of which appear only once. CD4+ T cells specific for antigen were expanded with viral peptide pools by the ViraFEST assay before sequencing. On day 10 of culture, CD4+ T cells were separated out. Germline-derived CDR1 and CDR2 are SGHNT and YENEEA. The CDR3 totals 16 residues. J gave up 8 bases and V 0 bases, and 10 bases lay outside the gene matches. On this clone itself: Its antigen is currently unknown.

The chain is built from TRBV11-3 and TRBJ2-1; 7 bases agree with TRBD1. The starting material was CD4+ T cells from PBMCs cultured with HCoV-229E spike peptides, obtained before COVID-19 vaccination. This TCR derives from a human donor who received a COVID-19 vaccine. The CDR3: CASSLEVTGSGDEQFF. In DNA form, the CDR3 reads TGTGCCAGCAGCTTAGAAGTGACAGGGAGCGGCGATGAGCAGTTCTTC.